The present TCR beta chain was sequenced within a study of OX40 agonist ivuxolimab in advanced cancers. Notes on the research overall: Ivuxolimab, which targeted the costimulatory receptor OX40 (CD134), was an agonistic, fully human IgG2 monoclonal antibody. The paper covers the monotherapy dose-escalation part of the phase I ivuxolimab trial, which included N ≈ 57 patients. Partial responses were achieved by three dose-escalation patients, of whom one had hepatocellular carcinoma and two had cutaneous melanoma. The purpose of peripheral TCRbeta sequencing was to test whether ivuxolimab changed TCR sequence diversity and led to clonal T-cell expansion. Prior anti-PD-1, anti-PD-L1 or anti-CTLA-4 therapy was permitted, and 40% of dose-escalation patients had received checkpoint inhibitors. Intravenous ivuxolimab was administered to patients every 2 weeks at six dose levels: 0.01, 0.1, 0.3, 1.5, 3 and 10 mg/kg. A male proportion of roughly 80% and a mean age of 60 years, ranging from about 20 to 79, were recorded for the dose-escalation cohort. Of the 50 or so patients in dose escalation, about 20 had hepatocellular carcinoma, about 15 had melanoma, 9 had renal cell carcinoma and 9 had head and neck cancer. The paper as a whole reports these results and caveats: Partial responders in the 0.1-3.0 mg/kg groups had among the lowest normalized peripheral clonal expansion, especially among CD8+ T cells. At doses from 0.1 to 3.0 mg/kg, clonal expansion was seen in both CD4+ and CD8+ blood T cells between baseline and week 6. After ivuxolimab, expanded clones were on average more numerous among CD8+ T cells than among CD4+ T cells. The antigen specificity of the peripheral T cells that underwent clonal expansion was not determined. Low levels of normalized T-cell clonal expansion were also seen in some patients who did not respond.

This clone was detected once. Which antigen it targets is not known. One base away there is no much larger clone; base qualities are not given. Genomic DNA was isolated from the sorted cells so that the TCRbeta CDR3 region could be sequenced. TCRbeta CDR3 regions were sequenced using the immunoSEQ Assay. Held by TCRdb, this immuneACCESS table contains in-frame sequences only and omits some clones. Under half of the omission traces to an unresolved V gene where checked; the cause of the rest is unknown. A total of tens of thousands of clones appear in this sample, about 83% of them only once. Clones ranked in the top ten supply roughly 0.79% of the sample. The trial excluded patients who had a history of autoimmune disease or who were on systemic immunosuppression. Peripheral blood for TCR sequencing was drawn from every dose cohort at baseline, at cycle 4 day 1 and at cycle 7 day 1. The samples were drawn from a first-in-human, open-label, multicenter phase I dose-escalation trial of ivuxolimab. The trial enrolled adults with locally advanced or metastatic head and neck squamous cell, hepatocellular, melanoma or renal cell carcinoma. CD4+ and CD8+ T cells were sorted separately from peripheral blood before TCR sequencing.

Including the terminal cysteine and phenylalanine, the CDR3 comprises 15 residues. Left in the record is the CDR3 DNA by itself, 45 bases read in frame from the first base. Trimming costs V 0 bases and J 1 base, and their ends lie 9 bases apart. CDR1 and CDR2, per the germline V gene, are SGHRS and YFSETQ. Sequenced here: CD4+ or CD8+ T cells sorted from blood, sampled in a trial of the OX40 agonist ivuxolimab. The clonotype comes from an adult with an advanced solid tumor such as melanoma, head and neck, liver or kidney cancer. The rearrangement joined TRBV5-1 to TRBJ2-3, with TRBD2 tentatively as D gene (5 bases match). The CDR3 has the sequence CASSLGRGGTDTQYF. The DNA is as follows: TGCGCCAGCAGCTTGGGACGGGGAGGCACAGATACGCAGTATTTT.